This T cell receptor beta chain stems from a study of blood T cell repertoires in COVID-19. Study details: Nucleic acid was either cDNA or gDNA, and it came from T cells, B-cell-depleted T cells, or PBMCs.

The table came from immunoSEQ multiplex PCR; TCRdb's copy has only in-frame clones and leaves some out. The sample holds approximately 150,000 clones, about nine tenths seen once. CDR3 size: 15 residues. With 4 bases clipped from V and 7 bases from J, the junction kept 10 bases outside the gene matches. The germline gives CDR1 KGHSH, CDR2 LQKENI. Living in about two dozen US areas, the participants were between roughly 18 and 90 years of age. Which cohort a participant joined came from the clinical history participants gave. Within 2 weeks of study entry, exposed participants had contacted a PCR-confirmed or clinician-diagnosed COVID-19 case. This clone was detected once.

Sample: PBMCs or T cells enriched from blood (not recorded which). This receptor was taken from a woman aged 40 to 50 who had been exposed to COVID-19. The gene calls are TRBV18 and TRBJ1-5; 7 bases line up with TRBD1. The CDR3: CASSLGQELWQPQHF. The CDR3 region has the DNA TGTGCCAGCTCACTTGGACAGGAACTCTGGCAGCCCCAGCATTTT. The variable domain in full, completed from reference TRBV18 and TRBJ1-5, reads NAGVMQNPRHLVRRRGQEARLRCSPMKGHSHVYWYRQLPEEGLKFMVYLQKENIIDESGMPKERFSAEFPKEGPSILRIQQVVRGDSAAYFCASSLGQELWQPQHFGDGTRLSIL.